This TCR beta chain was sequenced during a study of shared clonotypes between healthy human individuals. Per sorted-subset replicate PCR, input was roughly 200 ng DNA, representing tens of thousands of T cell genomes. Profiled with immunoSEQ multiplex PCR; TCRdb holds only in-frame clones, not every one. The sample lists over 1.5 million clones, approximately 98% occurring once. The CDR3 covers 15 residues. V dropped 5 bases and J dropped 5; count of bases not matched to a gene: 9. Germline V gene data show CDR1 as SEHNR and CDR2 as FQNEAQ (reference sequence). The V gene is TRBV7-9, the J gene TRBJ2-7, with TRBD2 matching over 10 bases. Sample: naive CD4+ T cells sorted from blood. Subset defined: CD45RA+ positively selected. This sequence originates from a man aged 30 to 39 in good health. The CDR3 spells CASSLGTSGIHEQYF. In DNA form, the CDR3 reads TGTGCCAGCAGCCTAGGAACTAGCGGGATCCACGAGCAGTACTTC.